The T cell receptor (beta chain) under discussion was sequenced for a study of CD8+ T cells in alopecia areata. The wider study: Treated patients were given oral tofacitinib, which was dosed at 5 to 10 mg twice daily.

The ends were cut back, 5 bases at V and 4 bases at J, with 18 bases in the middle. The germline V gene has CDR1 SGHTA and CDR2 FQGNSA. This CDR3 has 15 residues. Researchers took lesional scalp punch biopsies and peripheral blood from people who were alopecia areata patients. As the sequencing template, cDNA was produced by extracting RNA and reverse transcribing it. Clones were sequenced by immunoSEQ multiplex PCR, and TCRdb holds only the in-frame ones, with some missing. The table shows about 120,000 clones, with 35% to 45% occurring only once. The rearrangement joins TRBV7-2 to TRBJ2-7, with a weak D call TRBD1 (6 bases). The receptor was isolated from a human donor with alopecia areata. The sequenced sample consisted of CD4+ T cells sorted from blood. CDR3 residues: CASSPPGTRRYEQYF. The CDR3 DNA reads TGTGCCAGCAGCCCACCCGGGACAAGGCGTTACGAGCAGTACTTC.